This T cell receptor beta chain is from a study of cytomegalovirus exposure and HLA in healthy donors. Study-level points and caveats: In an earlier analysis, most TCR beta V segments were productive about 87% or about 30% of the time. Roughly even sequencing depth across donors was the assumption behind the presence/absence analyses.

Turning to this clone: Its antigen is not known.

PCR used 60 Vbeta primers and 13 Jbeta primers. The table came from immunoSEQ multiplex PCR; TCRdb's copy has only in-frame clones and leaves some out. Recorded for this sample: roughly 120,000 clones. In germline, CDR1 is SGHTA, CDR2 FQGTGA. The CDR3 spans 15 residues. V lost 5 bases and J lost 5; bases outside the gene matches: 7. At sampling all donors were nominally healthy, likely with unrecorded immune exposures. The sequence was obtained from a man aged 35 to 55 in good health and CMV-seropositive. The sequencing input was PBMCs. The chain is built from TRBV7-3 and TRBJ2-2; 8 bases line up with TRBD2. CDR3 in DNA: TGTGCCAGCAGCGAAAGCGGGGGAGGGACCGGGGAGCTGTTTTTT. Translated: CASSESGGGTGELFF.